This entry concerns a single TCR beta chain. V was clipped by 8 bases and J by 8 bases; unmatched bases: 16. The CDR3 runs to 15 residues. Germline lookup yields CDR1 MGHRA and CDR2 YSYEKL. The assay was immunoSEQ multiplex PCR, and TCRdb's table has in-frame clones only and misses some. In the table there are more than 15,000 clones, 85% to 90% of which are singletons. Time point denoted: newly diagnosed, previously untreated cHL patient sample. The study purified CD4+ T cells from thawed PBMCs using magnetic negative selection. The data derive from a study of PD-1 blockade in classical Hodgkin lymphoma.

Specimen: CD4+ T cells from blood. The chain combines TRBV4-1 with TRBJ1-1; 8 bases agree with TRBD1. This clonotype originated in a human donor with classical Hodgkin lymphoma. In DNA form, the CDR3 reads TGCGCCAGCGGCTCCGGAGACAGGGGATTTGCGGAAGCTTTCTTT. It codes for CASGSGDRGFAEAFF.